A single count supports the clone carrying this T cell receptor beta chain. A junction end diverges from the germline sequence, so it may reflect a read error. The PCR used 60 Vbeta and 13 Jbeta primers. Sequencing used immunoSEQ multiplex PCR; TCRdb keeps in-frame clones, though not all of them. The sample yields 180,000 or so clones, around 75% seen once. The sample is drawn from a study of cytomegalovirus exposure and HLA in healthy donors. Germline V gene lookup returns CDR1 SGHTA and CDR2 FQGNSA. This CDR3 comprises 15 residues. This sequence joins TRBV7-2 and TRBJ2-1, with 13 positions matching TRBD2. The sequencing input was PBMCs. This TCR was recovered from a male donor in good health and CMV-seronegative. The CDR3 here is CASGLRTSGSNEQFF. The CDR3 coding sequence is TGTGCCAGCGGCTTACGGACTAGCGGGAGCAATGAGCAGTTCTTC.